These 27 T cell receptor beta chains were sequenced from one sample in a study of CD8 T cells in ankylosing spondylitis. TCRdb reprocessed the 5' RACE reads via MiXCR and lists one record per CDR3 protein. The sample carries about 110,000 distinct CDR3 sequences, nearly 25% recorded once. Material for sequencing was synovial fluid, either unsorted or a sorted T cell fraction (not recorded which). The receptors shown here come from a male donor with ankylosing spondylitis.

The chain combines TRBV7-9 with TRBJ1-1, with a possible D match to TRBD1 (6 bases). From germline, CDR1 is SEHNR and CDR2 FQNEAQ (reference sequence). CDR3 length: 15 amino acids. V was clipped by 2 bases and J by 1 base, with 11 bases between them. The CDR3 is CASSLYREENTEAFF. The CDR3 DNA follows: TGTGCCAGCAGCTTATACAGGGAGGAGAACACTGAAGCTTTCTTT.

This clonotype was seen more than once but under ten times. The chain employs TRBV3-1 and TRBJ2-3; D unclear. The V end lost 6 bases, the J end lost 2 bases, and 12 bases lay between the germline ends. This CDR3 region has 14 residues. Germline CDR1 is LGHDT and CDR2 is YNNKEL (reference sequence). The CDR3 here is CASRDRYLTDTQYF. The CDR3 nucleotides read TGTGCCAGCAGGGACCGATACCTCACAGATACGCAGTATTTT.

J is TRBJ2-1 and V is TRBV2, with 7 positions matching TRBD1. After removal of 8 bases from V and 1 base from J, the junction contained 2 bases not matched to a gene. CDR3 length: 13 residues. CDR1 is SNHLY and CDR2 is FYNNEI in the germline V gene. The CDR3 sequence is CASQQGSYNEQFF. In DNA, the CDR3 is TGTGCCAGCCAACAGGGGTCCTACAATGAGCAGTTCTTC.

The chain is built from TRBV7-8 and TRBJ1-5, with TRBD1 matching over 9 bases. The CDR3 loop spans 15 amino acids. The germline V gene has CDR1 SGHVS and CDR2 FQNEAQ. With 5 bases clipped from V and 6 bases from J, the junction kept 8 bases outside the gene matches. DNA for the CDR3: TGTGCCAGCAGCCTGGTCGGGACAGGGTTTCAGCCCCAGCATTTT. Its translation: CASSLVGTGFQPQHF.

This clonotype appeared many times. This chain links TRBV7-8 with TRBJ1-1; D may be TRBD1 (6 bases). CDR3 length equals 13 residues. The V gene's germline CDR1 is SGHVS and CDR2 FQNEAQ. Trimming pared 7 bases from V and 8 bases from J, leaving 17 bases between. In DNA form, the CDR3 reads TGTGCCAGCACCCTATTTCTGGGGGCGGAAGCTTTCTTT. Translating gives CASTLFLGAEAFF.

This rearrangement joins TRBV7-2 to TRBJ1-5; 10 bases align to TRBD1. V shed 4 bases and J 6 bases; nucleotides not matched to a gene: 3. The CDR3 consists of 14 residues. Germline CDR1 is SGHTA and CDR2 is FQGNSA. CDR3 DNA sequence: TGTGCCAGCAGCTACGACAGGGGGCGTCAGCCCCAGCATTTT. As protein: CASSYDRGRQPQHF.

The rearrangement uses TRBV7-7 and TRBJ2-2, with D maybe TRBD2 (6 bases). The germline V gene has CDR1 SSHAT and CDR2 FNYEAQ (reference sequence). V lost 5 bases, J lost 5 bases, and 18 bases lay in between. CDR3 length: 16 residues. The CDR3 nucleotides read TGTGCCAGCAGCACAGTGGGAGGAGTCAATACCGGGGAGCTGTTTTTT. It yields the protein CASSTVGGVNTGELFF.

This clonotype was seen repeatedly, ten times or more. This CDR3 reads CASSLVDEQFF. CDR3 sequence (DNA): TGCGCCAGCAGCTTGGTCGATGAGCAGTTCTTC. The chain combines TRBV5-1 with TRBJ2-1; D not resolved. The CDR3 contains 11 residues. Trimming stripped 0 bases from V and 8 bases from J, with 3 bases between. From germline, CDR1 is SGHRS and CDR2 YFSETQ.

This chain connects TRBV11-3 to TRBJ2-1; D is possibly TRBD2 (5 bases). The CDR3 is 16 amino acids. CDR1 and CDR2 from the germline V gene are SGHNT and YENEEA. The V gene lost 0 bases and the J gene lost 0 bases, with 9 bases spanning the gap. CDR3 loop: CASSLEVRVSYNEQFF. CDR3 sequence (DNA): TGTGCCAGCAGCTTAGAAGTGAGGGTCTCCTACAATGAGCAGTTCTTC.

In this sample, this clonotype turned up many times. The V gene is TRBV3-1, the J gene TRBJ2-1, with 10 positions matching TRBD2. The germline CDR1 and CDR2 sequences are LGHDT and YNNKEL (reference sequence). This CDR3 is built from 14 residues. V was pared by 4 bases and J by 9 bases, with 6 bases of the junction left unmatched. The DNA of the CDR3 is TGTGCCAGCAGCCGCGCTAGCGGGAGTTCTGAGCAGTTCTTC. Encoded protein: CASSRASGSSEQFF.

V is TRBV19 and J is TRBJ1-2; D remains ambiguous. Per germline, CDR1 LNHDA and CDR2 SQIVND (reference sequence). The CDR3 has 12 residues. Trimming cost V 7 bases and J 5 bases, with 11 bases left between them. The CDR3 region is CASTRNLYGYTF. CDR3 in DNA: TGTGCCAGTACCAGGAATTTGTATGGCTACACCTTC.

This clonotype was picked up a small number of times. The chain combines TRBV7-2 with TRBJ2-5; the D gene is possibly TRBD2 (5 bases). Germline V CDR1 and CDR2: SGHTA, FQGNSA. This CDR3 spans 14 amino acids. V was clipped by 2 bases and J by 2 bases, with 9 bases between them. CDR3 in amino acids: CASSLRWTQETQYF. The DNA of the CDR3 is TGTGCCAGCAGCTTACGCTGGACTCAAGAGACCCAGTACTTC. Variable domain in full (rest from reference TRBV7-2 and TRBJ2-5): GAGVSQSPSNKVTEKGKDVELRCDPISGHTALYWYRQSLGQGLEFLIYFQGNSAPDKSGLPSDRFSAERTGGSVSTLTIQRTQQEDSAVYLCASSLRWTQETQYFGPGTRLLVL.

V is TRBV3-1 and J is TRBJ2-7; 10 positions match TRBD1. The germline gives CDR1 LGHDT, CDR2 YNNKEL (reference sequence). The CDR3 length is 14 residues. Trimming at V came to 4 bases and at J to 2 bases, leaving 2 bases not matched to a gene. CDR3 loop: CASSPDRGTYEQYF. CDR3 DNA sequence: TGTGCCAGCAGCCCGGACAGGGGGACCTACGAGCAGTACTTC.

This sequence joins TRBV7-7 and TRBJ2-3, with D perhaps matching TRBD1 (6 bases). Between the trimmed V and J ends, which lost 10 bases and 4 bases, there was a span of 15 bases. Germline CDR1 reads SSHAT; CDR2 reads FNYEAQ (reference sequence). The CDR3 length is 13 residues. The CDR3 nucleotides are TGTGCCATAAGAGGGGACAATCCAGATACGCAGTATTTT. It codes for CAIRGDNPDTQYF. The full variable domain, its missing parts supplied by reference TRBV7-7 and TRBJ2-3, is GAGVSQSPRYKVTKRGQDVTLRCDPISSHATLYWYQQALGQGPEFLTYFNYEAQPDKSGLPSDRFSAERPEGSISTLTIQRTEQRDSAMYRCAIRGDNPDTQYFGPGTRLTVL.

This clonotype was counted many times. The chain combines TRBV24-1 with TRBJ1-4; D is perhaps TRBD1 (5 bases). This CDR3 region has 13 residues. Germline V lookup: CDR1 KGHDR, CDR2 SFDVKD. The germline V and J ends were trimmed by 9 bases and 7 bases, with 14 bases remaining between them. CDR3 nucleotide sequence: TGTGCCACCGCCGACAGATGGGGTGAAAAACTGTTTTTT. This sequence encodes CATADRWGEKLFF.

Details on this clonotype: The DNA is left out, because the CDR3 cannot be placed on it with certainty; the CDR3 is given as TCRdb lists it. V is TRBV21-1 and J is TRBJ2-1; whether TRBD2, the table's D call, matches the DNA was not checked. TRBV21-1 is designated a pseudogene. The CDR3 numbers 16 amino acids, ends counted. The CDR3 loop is CASSKEVGLGNNEQFF.

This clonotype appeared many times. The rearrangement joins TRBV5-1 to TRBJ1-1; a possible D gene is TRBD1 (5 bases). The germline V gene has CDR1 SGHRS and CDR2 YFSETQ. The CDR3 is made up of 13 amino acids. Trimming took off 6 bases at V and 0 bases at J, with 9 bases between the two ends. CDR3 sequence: CASMAGMNTEAFF. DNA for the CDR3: TGCGCCAGCATGGCAGGGATGAACACTGAAGCTTTCTTT. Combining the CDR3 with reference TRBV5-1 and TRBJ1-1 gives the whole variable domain KAGVTQTPRYLIKTRGQQVTLSCSPISGHRSVSWYQQTPGQGLQFLFEYFSETQRNKGNFPGRFSGRQFSNSRSEMNVSTLELGDSALYLCASMAGMNTEAFFGQGTRLTVV.

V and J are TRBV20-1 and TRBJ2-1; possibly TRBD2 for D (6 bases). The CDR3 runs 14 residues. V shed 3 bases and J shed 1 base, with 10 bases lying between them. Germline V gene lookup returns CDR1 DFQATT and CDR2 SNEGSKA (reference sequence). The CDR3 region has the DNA TGCAGTGCTAGGTCCGGGAGTTCCTACAATGAGCAGTTCTTC. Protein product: CSARSGSSYNEQFF.

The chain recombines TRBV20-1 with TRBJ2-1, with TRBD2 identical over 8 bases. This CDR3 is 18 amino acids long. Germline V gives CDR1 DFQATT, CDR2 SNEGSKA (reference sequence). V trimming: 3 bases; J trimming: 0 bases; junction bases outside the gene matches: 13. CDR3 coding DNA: TGCAGTGCTAGTAGTGCGGGAAGCGGGAGTAACTCCTACAATGAGCAGTTCTTC. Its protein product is CSASSAGSGSNSYNEQFF.

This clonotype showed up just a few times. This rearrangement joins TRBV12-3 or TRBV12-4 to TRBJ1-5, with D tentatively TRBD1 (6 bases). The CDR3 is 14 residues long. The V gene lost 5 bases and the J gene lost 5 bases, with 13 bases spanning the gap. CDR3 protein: CASSLQGIDQPQHF. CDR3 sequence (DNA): TGTGCCAGCAGTCTACAGGGCATTGATCAGCCCCAGCATTTT.

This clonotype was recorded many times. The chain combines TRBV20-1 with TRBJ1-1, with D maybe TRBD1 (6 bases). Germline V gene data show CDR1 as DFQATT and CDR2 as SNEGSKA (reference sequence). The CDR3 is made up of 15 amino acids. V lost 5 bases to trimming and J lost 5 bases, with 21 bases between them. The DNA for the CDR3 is TGCAGTGCTCCGGGACAACTCCGAATGGAAACTGAAGCTTTCTTT. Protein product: CSAPGQLRMETEAFF.

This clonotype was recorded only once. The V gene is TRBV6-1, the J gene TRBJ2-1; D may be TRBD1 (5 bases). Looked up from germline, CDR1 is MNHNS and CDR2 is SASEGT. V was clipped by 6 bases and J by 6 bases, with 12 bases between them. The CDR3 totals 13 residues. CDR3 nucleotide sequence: TGTGCCAGCAGAGGGGTTGCCGGCAATGAGCAGTTCTTC. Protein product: CASRGVAGNEQFF.

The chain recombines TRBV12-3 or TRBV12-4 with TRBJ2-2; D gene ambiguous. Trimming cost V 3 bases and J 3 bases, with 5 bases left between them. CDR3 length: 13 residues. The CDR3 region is CASSFWDTGELFF. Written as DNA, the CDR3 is TGTGCCAGCAGTTTTTGGGACACCGGGGAGCTGTTTTTT.

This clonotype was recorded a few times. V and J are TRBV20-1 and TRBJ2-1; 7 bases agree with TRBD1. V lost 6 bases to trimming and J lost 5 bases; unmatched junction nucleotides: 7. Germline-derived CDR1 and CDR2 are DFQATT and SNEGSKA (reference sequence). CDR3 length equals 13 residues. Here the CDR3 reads CSASGTVDNEQFF. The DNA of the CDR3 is TGCAGTGCCTCCGGGACAGTCGACAATGAGCAGTTCTTC.

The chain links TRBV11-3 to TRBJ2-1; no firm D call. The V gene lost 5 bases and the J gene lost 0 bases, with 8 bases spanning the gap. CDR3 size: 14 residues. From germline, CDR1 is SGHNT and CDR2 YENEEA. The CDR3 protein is CASSLSFSYNEQFF. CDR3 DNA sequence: TGTGCCAGCAGCCTATCGTTCTCCTACAATGAGCAGTTCTTC.

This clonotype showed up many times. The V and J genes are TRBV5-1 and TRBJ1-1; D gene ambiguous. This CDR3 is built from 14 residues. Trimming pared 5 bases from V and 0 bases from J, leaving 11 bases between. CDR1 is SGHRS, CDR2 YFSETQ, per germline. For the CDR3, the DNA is TGCGCCAGCAGTACCAAGACTATGAACACTGAAGCTTTCTTT. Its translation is CASSTKTMNTEAFF. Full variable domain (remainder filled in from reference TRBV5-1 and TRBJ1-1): KAGVTQTPRYLIKTRGQQVTLSCSPISGHRSVSWYQQTPGQGLQFLFEYFSETQRNKGNFPGRFSGRQFSNSRSEMNVSTLELGDSALYLCASSTKTMNTEAFFGQGTRLTVV.

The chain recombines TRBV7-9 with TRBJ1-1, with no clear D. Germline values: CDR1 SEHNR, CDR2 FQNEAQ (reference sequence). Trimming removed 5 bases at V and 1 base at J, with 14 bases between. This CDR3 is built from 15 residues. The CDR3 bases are TGTGCCAGCAGCCTTGACTTGCTGGAGAACACTGAAGCTTTCTTT. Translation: CASSLDLLENTEAFF.